Below, one T cell receptor beta chain is given with its context. The antigen is undetermined. The data were produced by immunoSEQ multiplex PCR, yet TCRdb's version contains in-frame clones alone and is incomplete. Of 900,000 to 1,200,000 clones listed, about four fifths were seen once; the top ten hold roughly 0.61%. The CDR3 has 16 residues. The data stem from a study of shared clonotypes between healthy human individuals. Study-level points and caveats: Shared clonotypes across all four donors exceeded non-shared ones in generation probability.

The receptor comes from a man aged 18-30 years in good health. Some clones in this sample may be carry-over from other donors' samples. Sequencing was done on a sample of memory CD4+ T cells from PBMCs. Specified subset: CD45RA-negative fraction. V usage is TRBV21-1 and J usage is TRBJ1-1; no DNA check was done on the table's D call, TRBD1. TRBV21-1 is flagged as a pseudogene. The CDR3 reads CASSKSVKGIQGEAFF. DNA of the CDR3: TGTGCCAGCAGCAAATCAGTTAAAGGGATACAGGGTGAAGCTTTCTTT.